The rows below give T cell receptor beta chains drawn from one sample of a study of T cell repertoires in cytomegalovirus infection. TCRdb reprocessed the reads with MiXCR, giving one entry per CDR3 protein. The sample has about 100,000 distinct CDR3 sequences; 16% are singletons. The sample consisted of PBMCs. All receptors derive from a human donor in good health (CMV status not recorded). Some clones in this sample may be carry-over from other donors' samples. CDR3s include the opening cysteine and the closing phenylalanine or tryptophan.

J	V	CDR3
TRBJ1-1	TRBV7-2	CASSLAGTGMGNTEAFF
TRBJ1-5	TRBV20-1	CSARPPTRPNSPQHF
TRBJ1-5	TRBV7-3	CAQKPQHF
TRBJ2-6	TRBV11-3	CASSQDSTGANVLTF
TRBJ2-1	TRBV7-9	CASSLEGFHEQFF
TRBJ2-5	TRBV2	CASKEIAGETQYF
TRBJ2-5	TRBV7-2	CASSLAGSGGGQETQYF
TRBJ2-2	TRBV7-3	CASSPVAGAFTGELFF
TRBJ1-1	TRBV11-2	CASSLALRAGVAFF
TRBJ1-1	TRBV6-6	CASSAWNTEAFF
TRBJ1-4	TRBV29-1	CSAWTGPREKLFF
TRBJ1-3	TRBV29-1	CSVRLGSGNTIYF
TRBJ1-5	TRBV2	CASSVPNQPQHF
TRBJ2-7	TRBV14	CASSRPGRREQYF
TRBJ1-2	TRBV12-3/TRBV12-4	CASRRAAATKGYTF
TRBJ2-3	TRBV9	CASSVDDGDTQYF
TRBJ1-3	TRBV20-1	CSASPPTVTGNTIYF
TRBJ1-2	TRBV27	CASGPLRGAAYGYTF
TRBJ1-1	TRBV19	CASRSATGRFNTEAFF
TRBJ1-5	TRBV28	CATKKGVNSNQPQHF
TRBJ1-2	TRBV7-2	CASSLQGEYGYTF
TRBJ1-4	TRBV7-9	CASSKGQATNEKLFF
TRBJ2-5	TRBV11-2	CASSHQLTGLETQYF
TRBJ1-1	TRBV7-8	CASSLPGRTEAFF
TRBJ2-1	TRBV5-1	CASSSNAGPIGYEQFF
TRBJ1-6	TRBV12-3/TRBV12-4	CASSGVGSPSPLHF
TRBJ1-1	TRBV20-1	CSASQGMNTEAFF